A selection of T cell receptor beta chains follows, all from one sample in a study of identifying expanded T cells in peripheral blood. Sequencing used immunoSEQ multiplex PCR; TCRdb keeps in-frame clones, though not all of them. The sample has about 100,000 clones; around nine tenths are singletons. Sequenced: blood. Receptors were obtained from a person aged 18 to 70 in good health. CDR3s include the opening cysteine and the closing phenylalanine or tryptophan. Each record gives: J gene, V gene, clone size, CDR3 protein. The size entry is marked missing in some rows and otherwise reads once, few, many or a size class.

TRBJ2-2	TRBV4-3	-	CASSQRGRANGELFF
TRBJ1-1	TRBV7-9	-	CASSSGVTGANTEAFF
TRBJ2-5	TRBV7-2	once	CASSGQGTSETQYF
TRBJ2-2	TRBV2	-	CASSLTNPGLNTGELFF
TRBJ2-2	TRBV30	-	CAWSSGPNTGELFF
TRBJ2-1	TRBV6-6	-	CASSYDSYNEQFF
TRBJ2-5	TRBV7-8	-	CASSSAASETQYF
TRBJ1-1	TRBV2	-	CASIRDRGTEAFF
TRBJ2-3	TRBV29-1	-	CSVEGNTDTQYF
TRBJ1-2	TRBV15	-	CATSSPDRLLYGYTF
TRBJ2-7	TRBV18	-	CASSSTRVIYEQYF
TRBJ1-4	TRBV12-5	-	CASDPWRRGLGTNEKLFF
TRBJ2-4	TRBV9	-	CASSASLGGPNIQYF
TRBJ2-7	TRBV2	few	CASGELAGASYEQYF
TRBJ2-1	TRBV13	-	CASSLRLGGGYNEQFF
TRBJ2-7	TRBV5-4	-	CASTAGGSRAYEQYF
TRBJ2-2	TRBV7-2	few	CASSFFGRGELFF
TRBJ2-1	TRBV19	once	CASSVRQENEQFF
TRBJ2-3	TRBV19	once	CASSIALRASTEDTQYF
TRBJ1-1	TRBV28	few	CASSPSRGAFF
TRBJ2-5	TRBV7-2	once	CASRGQETQYF
TRBJ2-7	TRBV11-2	-	CASSPTGNYEQYF
TRBJ2-1	TRBV7-7	-	CASSLSLAGGNEQFF
TRBJ2-7	TRBV30	-	CAWSTSGYEQYF
TRBJ1-2	TRBV11-2	once	CASSLDFVYGYTF
TRBJ2-4	TRBV18	-	CASSPGAADGNIQYF
TRBJ2-7	TRBV28	-	CASSRRDSSSEQYF
TRBJ1-5	TRBV5-6	-	CASSRDRDGQPQHF
TRBJ2-5	TRBV11-3	-	CASSSGSQETQYF
TRBJ1-1	TRBV2	-	CASSQGARLAFF
TRBJ1-5	TRBV10-3	few	CAISGTGRNNQPQHF
TRBJ1-1	TRBV2	-	CASSVKGTGSGTEAFF
TRBJ1-1	TRBV15	few	CATSRAGGLNTEAFF
TRBJ2-3	TRBV7-9	-	CASSFRRGGRTDTQYF
TRBJ1-4	TRBV9	-	CASSVGKWTNEKLFF
TRBJ2-3	TRBV23-1	-	CASLWADTQYF
TRBJ2-7	TRBV4-3	-	CASSQDRAYEQYF
TRBJ2-3	TRBV29-1	-	CSVTPWTGSRITDTQYF
TRBJ1-2	TRBV5-1	-	CASSTQGREGYTF
TRBJ1-2	TRBV6-5	-	CASKRQGGGYTF